Listed below are T cell receptor beta chains from one sample, sequenced in a study of T cells in Graves' hyperthyroidism and ophthalmopathy. TCRdb re-analysed the multiplex PCR reads in MiXCR, keeping a single row per CDR3 protein. The repertoire has more than 500,000 distinct CDR3 sequences, around 46% of them found once; the top ten carry about 20%. The sample comprised peripheral blood or thyroid tissue (not recorded which). The receptors were gathered from an adult woman with Graves' disease, either hyperthyroidism or ophthalmopathy (not recorded which). Both conserved end residues are part of each CDR3. Each record gives: D gene, clone size, V gene, J gene, CDR3 protein, CDR3 DNA. A D gene is named only where the DNA matches it firmly. Rows may omit the clone size; those that give it use once, few, many or a size class.

D gene: NA; clone size: NA; V gene: TRBV7-3; J gene: TRBJ1-1; CDR3 protein: CASSHRRGERGAEAFF; CDR3 DNA: TGTGCCAGCAGCCACCGTCGGGGAGAGCGGGGAGCTGAAGCTTTCTTT
D gene: NA; clone size: NA; V gene: TRBV6-5; J gene: TRBJ2-5; CDR3 protein: CASSYGGRYF; CDR3 DNA: TGTGCCAGCAGTTACGGAGGACGGTACTTC
D gene: NA; clone size: few; V gene: TRBV20-1; J gene: TRBJ1-5; CDR3 protein: CSARAEQETQHF; CDR3 DNA: TGCAGTGCTAGAGCAGAACAAGAGACCCAGCATTTT
D gene: TRBD1; clone size: many; V gene: TRBV7-9; J gene: TRBJ1-1; CDR3 protein: CASSSWDRLNTEAFF; CDR3 DNA: TGTGCCAGCAGCTCTTGGGACAGACTGAACACTGAAGCTTTCTTT
D gene: NA; clone size: many; V gene: TRBV20-1; J gene: TRBJ1-1; CDR3 protein: CSATSYTEAFF; CDR3 DNA: TGCAGTGCTACCTCGTACACTGAAGCTTTCTTT
D gene: NA; clone size: NA; V gene: TRBV7-8; J gene: TRBJ2-2; CDR3 protein: CASSKGRTPYELFF; CDR3 DNA: TGTGCCAGCAGCAAAGGACGGACCCCCTACGAGCTGTTTTTT
D gene: NA; clone size: NA; V gene: TRBV7-9; J gene: TRBJ1-1; CDR3 protein: CAVGLHEAFF; CDR3 DNA: TGTGCCGTGGGACTTCATGAAGCTTTCTTT
D gene: TRBD2; clone size: many; V gene: TRBV20-1; J gene: TRBJ2-7; CDR3 protein: CSAVAGSHEQYF; CDR3 DNA: TGCAGTGCCGTAGCGGGATCCCACGAGCAGTACTTC
D gene: NA; clone size: few; V gene: TRBV9; J gene: TRBJ1-1; CDR3 protein: CASSVAGGSNTEAFF; CDR3 DNA: TGTGCCAGCAGCGTAGCGGGGGGATCGAACACTGAAGCTTTCTTT
D gene: NA; clone size: many; V gene: TRBV4-1; J gene: TRBJ1-5; CDR3 protein: CASSQVPGYSNQPQHF; CDR3 DNA: TGCGCCAGCAGCCAAGTCCCTGGCTATAGCAATCAGCCCCAGCATTTT
D gene: TRBD1; clone size: many; V gene: TRBV27; J gene: TRBJ1-5; CDR3 protein: CASRRTGLNQPQHF; CDR3 DNA: TGTGCCAGCAGACGGACAGGTCTCAATCAGCCCCAGCATTTT
D gene: NA; clone size: NA; V gene: TRBV5-1; J gene: TRBJ1-1; CDR3 protein: CASSLGVPKTEAFF; CDR3 DNA: TGCGCCAGCAGCTTGGGGGTCCCCAAAACTGAAGCTTTCTTT
D gene: NA; clone size: once; V gene: TRBV2; J gene: TRBJ1-5; CDR3 protein: CASVASGNNQPQHF; CDR3 DNA: TGTGCCAGCGTTGCATCCGGGAACAATCAGCCCCAGCATTTT
D gene: NA; clone size: few; V gene: TRBV15; J gene: TRBJ2-1; CDR3 protein: CATSKRGTRLGEQFF; CDR3 DNA: TGTGCCACCAGCAAGAGGGGGACCCGGTTGGGTGAGCAGTTCTTC
D gene: TRBD2; clone size: NA; V gene: TRBV7-8; J gene: TRBJ2-5; CDR3 protein: CGSSFRRLAVEAQYF; CDR3 DNA: TGTGGCAGCAGCTTTAGGAGACTAGCGGTAGAGGCCCAGTACTTC
D gene: NA; clone size: many; V gene: TRBV5-1; J gene: TRBJ1-6; CDR3 protein: CASNGDGALHF; CDR3 DNA: TGCGCCAGCAACGGGGACGGGGCCCTCCACTTT
D gene: TRBD1; clone size: many; V gene: TRBV20-1; J gene: TRBJ1-1; CDR3 protein: CSAIGTGGGAFF; CDR3 DNA: TGCAGTGCTATAGGCACAGGGGGTGGAGCTTTCTTT
D gene: NA; clone size: NA; V gene: TRBV20-1; J gene: TRBJ2-1; CDR3 protein: CSVIPLGDHSNEQFF; CDR3 DNA: TGCAGTGTTATCCCCTTAGGGGACCACTCAAATGAGCAGTTCTTC
D gene: NA; clone size: many; V gene: TRBV18; J gene: TRBJ2-7; CDR3 protein: CASSPRGDVHEQYF; CDR3 DNA: TGTGCCAGCTCACCACGTGGAGACGTCCACGAGCAGTACTTC
D gene: NA; clone size: many; V gene: TRBV3-1; J gene: TRBJ2-5; CDR3 protein: CASSKRELAGETQYF; CDR3 DNA: TGTGCCAGCAGCAAAAGGGAACTAGCCGGAGAGACCCAGTACTTC
D gene: NA; clone size: NA; V gene: TRBV7-9; J gene: TRBJ1-4; CDR3 protein: CASSLEPVGEKLFF; CDR3 DNA: TGTGCCAGCAGCTTAGAGCCCGTTGGTGAAAAACTGTTTTTT
D gene: TRBD1; clone size: many; V gene: TRBV4-2; J gene: TRBJ1-4; CDR3 protein: CASSQVQGEEKLFF; CDR3 DNA: TGTGCCAGCAGCCAAGTACAGGGGGAAGAAAAACTGTTTTTT
D gene: NA; clone size: NA; V gene: TRBV7-8; J gene: TRBJ2-5; CDR3 protein: CASSKGQGAQTQYF; CDR3 DNA: TGTGCCAGCAGCAAGGGACAAGGGGCACAGACCCAGTACTTC
D gene: NA; clone size: many; V gene: TRBV7-2; J gene: TRBJ1-6; CDR3 protein: CASSPIYRGNSPLHF; CDR3 DNA: TGTGCCAGCAGCCCGATATATAGGGGGAATTCACCCCTCCACTTT
D gene: TRBD2; clone size: many; V gene: TRBV2; J gene: TRBJ2-7; CDR3 protein: CASSEASGSYEQYF; CDR3 DNA: TGTGCCAGCAGTGAGGCTAGCGGGTCCTACGAGCAGTACTTC
D gene: NA; clone size: many; V gene: TRBV7-3; J gene: TRBJ1-1; CDR3 protein: CASSLADRMSGTEAFF; CDR3 DNA: TGTGCCAGCAGCTTGGCCGACAGAATGTCTGGCACTGAAGCTTTCTTT
D gene: NA; clone size: once; V gene: TRBV7-2; J gene: TRBJ1-1; CDR3 protein: CASNIMNTEAFF; CDR3 DNA: TGTGCCAGCAACATCATGAACACTGAAGCTTTCTTT
D gene: NA; clone size: NA; V gene: TRBV20-1; J gene: TRBJ1-2; CDR3 protein: CSANYQGSNYGYTF; CDR3 DNA: TGCAGTGCTAATTATCAGGGGAGTAACTATGGCTACACCTTC
D gene: NA; clone size: NA; V gene: TRBV12-3/TRBV12-4; J gene: TRBJ1-4; CDR3 protein: CASSYGGQKLFF; CDR3 DNA: TGTGCCAGCAGTTACGGGGGACAAAAACTGTTTTTT
D gene: NA; clone size: NA; V gene: TRBV11-2; J gene: TRBJ1-1; CDR3 protein: CASSFPGYKAFF; CDR3 DNA: TGTGCCAGCAGCTTCCCGGGATATAAAGCTTTCTTT
D gene: NA; clone size: NA; V gene: TRBV10-3; J gene: TRBJ2-7; CDR3 protein: CAISESRPGAEQYF; CDR3 DNA: TGTGCCATCAGTGAGTCGCGGCCAGGGGCCGAGCAGTACTTC
D gene: TRBD1; clone size: NA; V gene: TRBV29-1; J gene: TRBJ1-4; CDR3 protein: CSVHGTGVGEKLFF; CDR3 DNA: TGCAGCGTCCACGGGACAGGGGTAGGAGAAAAACTGTTTTTT
D gene: NA; clone size: many; V gene: TRBV11-2; J gene: TRBJ2-6; CDR3 protein: CASSSLSGANVLTF; CDR3 DNA: TGTGCCAGCAGCTCCCTCTCTGGGGCCAACGTCCTGACTTTC
D gene: NA; clone size: once; V gene: TRBV20-1; J gene: TRBJ1-2; CDR3 protein: CSAGGNVYGYTF; CDR3 DNA: TGCAGTGCTGGCGGGAACGTCTATGGCTACACCTTC
D gene: NA; clone size: many; V gene: TRBV5-1; J gene: TRBJ1-1; CDR3 protein: CASSLVRTEAFF; CDR3 DNA: TGCGCCAGCAGCTTGGTGCGGACTGAAGCTTTCTTT
D gene: NA; clone size: NA; V gene: TRBV20-1; J gene: TRBJ2-5; CDR3 protein: CSAGSRGVDQPQYF; CDR3 DNA: TGCAGTGCTGGATCCCGCGGGGTGGATCAGCCCCAGTACTTC
D gene: NA; clone size: NA; V gene: TRBV28; J gene: TRBJ1-6; CDR3 protein: CASVRGSYNSPLHF; CDR3 DNA: TGTGCCAGCGTCCGGGGCTCCTATAATTCACCCCTCCACTTT
D gene: NA; clone size: NA; V gene: TRBV7-2; J gene: TRBJ2-3; CDR3 protein: CASSVGGNTITDTQYF; CDR3 DNA: TGTGCCAGCAGCGTAGGTGGGAATACCATCACAGATACGCAGTATTTT
D gene: TRBD2; clone size: NA; V gene: TRBV9; J gene: TRBJ2-5; CDR3 protein: CASSVASGRFAETQYF; CDR3 DNA: TGTGCCAGCAGCGTAGCTAGCGGGAGGTTCGCTGAGACCCAGTACTTC
D gene: TRBD1; clone size: NA; V gene: TRBV29-1; J gene: TRBJ2-5; CDR3 protein: CSAGNRDRGYF; CDR3 DNA: TGCAGCGCTGGTAACCGGGACAGGGGGTACTTC
D gene: NA; clone size: NA; V gene: TRBV5-1; J gene: TRBJ1-2; CDR3 protein: CASSVDGGFYGYTF; CDR3 DNA: TGCGCCAGCAGTGTGGACGGGGGTTTCTATGGCTACACCTTC
D gene: NA; clone size: few; V gene: TRBV5-1; J gene: TRBJ1-5; CDR3 protein: CASSGTGQSYQPQHF; CDR3 DNA: TGCGCCAGCAGCGGGACCGGGCAGAGCTATCAGCCCCAGCATTTT
D gene: TRBD1; clone size: few; V gene: TRBV11-2; J gene: TRBJ1-6; CDR3 protein: CASSLPRTGTSPLHF; CDR3 DNA: TGTGCCAGCAGCTTACCCCGGACAGGCACCTCGCCCCTCCACTTT
D gene: TRBD2; clone size: many; V gene: TRBV10-3; J gene: TRBJ2-7; CDR3 protein: CAIGGREGYEQYF; CDR3 DNA: TGTGCCATCGGTGGGCGGGAGGGATACGAGCAGTACTTC
D gene: TRBD2; clone size: NA; V gene: TRBV7-9; J gene: TRBJ2-7; CDR3 protein: CASSQVGTSGSRYEQYF; CDR3 DNA: TGTGCCAGCAGCCAAGTGGGGACTAGCGGGAGTCGGTACGAGCAGTACTTC
D gene: NA; clone size: many; V gene: TRBV28; J gene: TRBJ2-7; CDR3 protein: CASTPRPWYEQYF; CDR3 DNA: TGTGCCAGCACCCCTCGGCCTTGGTACGAGCAGTACTTC
D gene: NA; clone size: NA; V gene: TRBV19; J gene: TRBJ2-2; CDR3 protein: CASSIATWGTGELFF; CDR3 DNA: TGTGCCAGTAGTATAGCCACCTGGGGAACCGGGGAGCTGTTTTTT
D gene: NA; clone size: few; V gene: TRBV6-6; J gene: TRBJ1-1; CDR3 protein: CASLKTILNTEAFF; CDR3 DNA: TGTGCCAGCCTTAAAACAATACTGAACACTGAAGCTTTCTTT
D gene: NA; clone size: few; V gene: TRBV6-5; J gene: TRBJ1-1; CDR3 protein: CASSYPWTSLGTEAFF; CDR3 DNA: TGTGCCAGCAGTTACCCCTGGACCTCTTTGGGCACTGAAGCTTTCTTT
D gene: TRBD1; clone size: NA; V gene: TRBV20-1; J gene: TRBJ1-1; CDR3 protein: CSARGDREAFF; CDR3 DNA: TGCAGTGCTAGGGGGGACAGAGAAGCTTTCTTT
D gene: NA; clone size: NA; V gene: TRBV15; J gene: TRBJ1-1; CDR3 protein: CAASSLGLATEAFF; CDR3 DNA: TGTGCCGCCAGCAGCTTGGGGTTAGCCACTGAAGCTTTCTTT
D gene: NA; clone size: NA; V gene: TRBV6-6; J gene: TRBJ1-2; CDR3 protein: CASSQGKDGYTF; CDR3 DNA: TGTGCCAGCAGCCAGGGGAAAGATGGCTACACCTTC
D gene: NA; clone size: many; V gene: TRBV5-6; J gene: TRBJ2-6; CDR3 protein: CASQDSGANVLTF; CDR3 DNA: TGTGCCAGCCAAGACTCTGGGGCCAACGTCCTGACTTTC
D gene: TRBD1; clone size: few; V gene: TRBV7-2; J gene: TRBJ2-2; CDR3 protein: CASSSQGALFGELFF; CDR3 DNA: TGTGCCAGCAGCTCACAGGGGGCGCTTTTCGGGGAGCTGTTTTTT
D gene: TRBD2; clone size: NA; V gene: TRBV20-1; J gene: TRBJ2-5; CDR3 protein: CSATPGLAPEGQYF; CDR3 DNA: TGCAGTGCTACACCGGGACTAGCGCCAGAGGGCCAGTACTTC
D gene: NA; clone size: NA; V gene: TRBV15; J gene: TRBJ1-4; CDR3 protein: CATSREIGSLFF; CDR3 DNA: TGTGCCACCAGCAGAGAAATAGGTAGCCTGTTTTTT
D gene: NA; clone size: NA; V gene: TRBV29-1; J gene: TRBJ1-2; CDR3 protein: CSVEDQGRDYGYTF; CDR3 DNA: TGCAGCGTTGAAGACCAGGGTAGGGACTATGGCTACACCTTC
D gene: TRBD1; clone size: NA; V gene: TRBV20-1; J gene: TRBJ1-2; CDR3 protein: CSAWDRRSYGYTF; CDR3 DNA: TGCAGTGCGTGGGACAGGAGGTCCTATGGCTACACCTTC
D gene: TRBD1; clone size: NA; V gene: TRBV6-1; J gene: TRBJ2-2; CDR3 protein: CASHTPNRGPGEPFF; CDR3 DNA: TGTGCCAGCCACACTCCAAACAGGGGGCCCGGGGAGCCGTTTTTT